This TCR beta chain was obtained from a study of shared clonotypes between healthy human individuals. Findings and limits, study-wide: An effect of sequencing depth on clonotype sharing among donors was expected. The authors sampled blood alone, and tissue repertoires likely differ. Unshared clonotypes carried lower generation probabilities than those common to all four donors.

Clones were sequenced by immunoSEQ multiplex PCR, and TCRdb holds only the in-frame ones, with some missing. The sample holds 2 million to 2.5 million clones, approximately 90% seen once. On this clone: Its antigen is currently unknown.

Negatively enriched CD4+ T cells were divided by CD45RA into naive and memory. The germline V gene has CDR1 MNHNS and CDR2 SASEGT. The CDR3 runs to 16 residues. The junction had 6 bases not matched to a gene; V was cut back by 4 bases and J by 4 bases. The receptor's source is a man aged 18 to 30 in good health. Some clones in this sample may be carry-over from other donors' samples. The source material was naive CD4+ T cells from PBMCs. Subset given: CD45RA+ positively selected. This chain links TRBV6-1 with TRBJ2-5; 13 positions match TRBD2. CDR3 residues: CASSARGLAGRETQYF. The CDR3 nucleotides are TGTGCCAGCAGTGCCCGGGGACTAGCGGGACGAGAGACCCAGTACTTC.